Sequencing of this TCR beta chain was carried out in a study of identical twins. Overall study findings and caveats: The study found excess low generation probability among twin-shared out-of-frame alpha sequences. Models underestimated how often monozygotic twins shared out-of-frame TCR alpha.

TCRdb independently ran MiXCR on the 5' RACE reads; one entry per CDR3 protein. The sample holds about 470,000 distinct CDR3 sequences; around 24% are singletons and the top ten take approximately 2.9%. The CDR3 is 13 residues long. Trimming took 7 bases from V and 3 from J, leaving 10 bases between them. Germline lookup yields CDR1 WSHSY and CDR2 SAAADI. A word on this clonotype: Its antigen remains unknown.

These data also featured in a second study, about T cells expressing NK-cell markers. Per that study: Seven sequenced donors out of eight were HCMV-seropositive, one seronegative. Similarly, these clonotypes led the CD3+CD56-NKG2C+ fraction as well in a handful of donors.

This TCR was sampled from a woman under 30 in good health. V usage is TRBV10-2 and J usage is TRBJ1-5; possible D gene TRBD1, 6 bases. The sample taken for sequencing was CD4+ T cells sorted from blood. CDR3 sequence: CASTQGYNQPQHF. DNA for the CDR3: TGCGCCAGCACACAGGGTTACAATCAGCCCCAGCATTTT.